This section outlines one T cell receptor beta chain sequence together with its context. This sample is part of a study of cytomegalovirus exposure and HLA in healthy donors. Vbeta (60) and Jbeta (13) primers were used in the PCR. This table comes from immunoSEQ multiplex PCR, and its TCRdb copy is limited to in-frame clones, with some not included. Of approximately 100,000 clones in the sample, around 80% are singletons; the top ten hold over 15%. V was pared by 6 bases and J by 4 bases, with 7 bases of the junction left unmatched. Germline CDR1 and CDR2: MDHEN and SYDVKM. The CDR3 extends over 16 amino acids.

Sample: PBMCs. This sequence originates from a man aged 55-75 years in good health and CMV-seropositive. The gene calls are TRBV28 and TRBJ2-1, with 12 bases lining up with TRBD2. This chain's CDR3 is CASSHDLAGGYNEQFF. The CDR3 DNA follows: TGTGCCAGCAGCCACGACCTAGCGGGGGGGTACAATGAGCAGTTCTTC.